The source of this TCR beta chain is a study of blood T cell repertoires in COVID-19. This CDR3 region has 15 residues. Trimming removed 8 bases from V and 8 bases from J, with 22 bases in between. The germline V gene has CDR1 LNHDA and CDR2 SQIVND (reference sequence). Data came from immunoSEQ multiplex PCR; TCRdb stores just in-frame clones and leaves some out. The sample has about 120,000 clones, 81% seen once. The TCR sequence derives from a man aged 25-40 years with COVID-19, enrolled during active disease. Sequenced sample: peripheral blood. V usage is TRBV19 and J usage is TRBJ2-1; possible D gene TRBD2, 6 bases. CDR3 nucleotide sequence: TGTGCCAGTTCTTCCCAGGACTACGTTACTCATGAGCAGTTCTTC. Translated, it gives CASSSQDYVTHEQFF.